The 9 T cell receptor beta chains below were found in one sample sequenced in a study of identical twins. Via MiXCR, TCRdb re-called the 5' RACE reads, giving one row per CDR3 protein. The sample gives 1.5 million to 2 million distinct CDR3 sequences, about 30% of which show up once; about 0.27% is in the top ten. The specimen was cord blood. The receptors were sampled from a newborn girl in good health.

This clonotype was seen a handful of times. The chain couples TRBV12-5 to TRBJ2-1; TRBD1 matches 7 bases. The ends lost 4 bases at V and 0 bases at J; junction bases unmatched: 9. The length of the CDR3 is 17 residues. Germline CDR1 reads LGHNT; CDR2 reads FRNRAP. Here the CDR3 reads CASGSILGGSSYNEQFF. In nucleotides, the CDR3 is TGTGCTAGTGGTTCCATTTTAGGGGGCAGCTCCTACAATGAGCAGTTCTTC. Together with reference TRBV12-5 and TRBJ2-1, the CDR3 gives the full variable domain: DARVTQTPRHKVTEMGQEVTMRCQPILGHNTVFWYRQTMMQGLELLAYFRNRAPLDDSGMPKDRFSAEMPDATLATLKIQPSEPRDSAVYFCASGSILGGSSYNEQFFGPGTRLTVL.

The chain combines TRBV20-1 with TRBJ1-4; 7 bases line up with TRBD1. Trimming took 1 base from V and 5 from J; bases not matched to a gene: 10. Germline lookup yields CDR1 DFQATT and CDR2 SNEGSKA (reference sequence). The CDR3 runs 16 residues. The CDR3 sequence: CSARAHVPGQNEKLFF. The CDR3 DNA follows: TGCAGTGCTAGAGCACACGTCCCGGGACAGAATGAAAAACTGTTTTTT.

The V and J genes are TRBV3-1 and TRBJ2-1; TRBD1 agrees at 9 bases. Germline CDR1 is LGHDT and CDR2 is YNNKEL (reference sequence). The CDR3 sequence is 16 residues long. Trimming at V came to 1 base and at J to 6 bases, leaving 7 bases not matched to a gene. This CDR3 reads CASSQGRTGVSNEQFF. The CDR3 nucleotides read TGTGCCAGCAGCCAAGGACGGACAGGGGTCTCCAATGAGCAGTTCTTC.

The CDR3 loop reads CSALDRGRGNTIYF. The CDR3 DNA sequence: TGCAGTGCATTGGACAGGGGGCGTGGAAACACCATATATTTT. The genes are TRBV20-1 and TRBJ1-3, with 11 bases aligning to TRBD1. Trimming took 6 bases from V and 3 from J; bases not matched to a gene: 4. Germline V CDR1 and CDR2: DFQATT, SNEGSKA (reference sequence). This CDR3 region has 14 residues.

This chain uses TRBV10-3 with TRBJ2-3; 8 nucleotides match TRBD2. The CDR3 covers 15 residues. CDR1 is ENHRY and CDR2 is SYGVKD in the germline V gene. Losses at the gene ends were 4 bases for V and 5 bases for J; bases not matched to a gene: 8. The CDR3 loop reads CAISGAGGHVDTQYF. In DNA, the CDR3 is TGTGCCATCAGTGGGGCGGGGGGCCACGTAGATACGCAGTATTTT.

This clonotype was found a few times. The chain couples TRBV4-2 to TRBJ2-3, with TRBD2 matching over 14 bases. In germline, CDR1 is LGHNA, CDR2 YNFKEQ. The V and J ends lost 5 bases and 0 bases, in that order; junction bases with no gene match: 10. CDR3 size: 19 residues. CDR3 bases: TGTGCCAGCAGCTTACGACTAGCGGGGGGGCTAGGGAGCACAGATACGCAGTATTTT. It translates to CASSLRLAGGLGSTDTQYF.

This clonotype was seen more than once but under ten times. The chain combines TRBV19 with TRBJ1-4; weak D call: TRBD1 (5 bases). Germline V CDR1 and CDR2: LNHDA, SQIVND (reference sequence). V dropped 6 bases and J dropped 10 bases, with 12 bases sitting between them. CDR3 length equals 12 residues. CDR3 nucleotide sequence: TGTGCCAGTAGCCTGAGCGGGGGAAAACTGTTTTTT. Residues: CASSLSGGKLFF.

CDR3 loop: CASSFFGVDTQYF. The CDR3 coding sequence is TGTGCCAGCAGCTTTTTTGGGGTTGATACGCAGTATTTT. The chain has TRBV11-2 and TRBJ2-3; D is ambiguous. V lost 3 bases and J lost 6, with 10 bases in between. The CDR3 runs 13 residues. Germline assignment: CDR1 SGHAT and CDR2 FQNNGV.

This rearrangement joins TRBV6-2 or TRBV6-3 to TRBJ2-5; TRBD2 matches 10 bases. With V trimmed by 4 bases and J by 11 bases, 22 bases remained unmatched. This CDR3 is built from 18 residues. CDR1 is MNHEY and CDR2 is SVGEGT in the germline V gene. DNA of the CDR3: TGTGCCAGCAGTTCCGAAAGGGCTAGCGGGAGTATTAGGAATGAGCAGTACTTC. This encodes CASSSERASGSIRNEQYF.